Listed below are T cell receptor beta chains from one sample, sequenced in a study of shared clonotypes between healthy human individuals. Produced via immunoSEQ multiplex PCR; TCRdb's table is partial and in-frame only. Of more than 2 million clones in the sample, around 95% were seen once. The specimen was naive CD4+ T cells sorted from blood. All receptors come from a man in his late teens or twenties in good health. CDR3s include the opening cysteine and the closing phenylalanine or tryptophan. A D gene is named only where the DNA matches it firmly. Expanded clones get a size class; other rows say once, few or many, or leave the size out.

.	TRBJ2-7	.	TRBV11-1	TGTGCCAGCAGCTACCGGGGTACCTACGAGCAGTACTTC	CASSYRGTYEQYF
.	TRBJ2-3	.	TRBV11-3	TGTGCCAGCAGCTTAACTGGCACAGATACGCAGTATTTT	CASSLTGTDTQYF
.	TRBJ2-5	TRBD1	TRBV18	TGTGCCAGCTCACAGACCTTAGGACAGGTCCAAGAGACCCAGTACTTC	CASSQTLGQVQETQYF
.	TRBJ2-4	.	TRBV6-1	TGTGCCAGCAGTGCTACACTTGGCATTCAGTACTTC	CASSATLGIQYF
few	TRBJ1-5	.	TRBV19	TGTGCCAGTAGTCAGGGGCAGCCCCAGCATTTT	CASSQGQPQHF
.	TRBJ2-7	.	TRBV5-8	TGTGCCAGCAGCAGGGATAGCTACGAGCAGTACTTC	CASSRDSYEQYF
once	TRBJ1-2	TRBD1	TRBV5-1	TGCGCCAGCAGCTTGGGGGGACAGAATATTTATGGCTACACCTTC	CASSLGGQNIYGYTF
.	TRBJ1-1	TRBD1	TRBV18	TGTGCCAGCTCACCACCGAGGGGGACAGGGGGCGCGGGGAACACTGAAGCTTTCTTT	CASSPPRGTGGAGNTEAFF
.	TRBJ1-3	.	TRBV9	TGTGCCAGCAGCGTAACATTGGGGTCCGACACCATATATTTT	CASSVTLGSDTIYF
.	TRBJ1-2	.	TRBV10-3	TGTGCCATCAGTGAGTCGGGGCCAGGGCTGGGCGGCTACACCTTC	CAISESGPGLGGYTF
.	TRBJ1-2	.	TRBV18	TGTGCCAGCTCGGGAGGGGAGAACTATGGCTACACCTTC	CASSGGENYGYTF
.	TRBJ1-4	.	TRBV25-1	TGTGCCACCCATCATGAGGAAAAACTGTTTTTT	CATHHEEKLFF
.	TRBJ2-7	.	TRBV4-1	TGCGCCAGCAGCCAAGATCCGGGGCCCACGGTGATCTACGAGCAGTACTTC	CASSQDPGPTVIYEQYF
.	TRBJ1-5	TRBD1	TRBV7-9	TGTGCCAGCAGCTCCGGACAGGCCGGGGGGCAGCCCCAGCATTTT	CASSSGQAGGQPQHF
.	TRBJ2-1	TRBD2	TRBV19	TGTGCCAGTAGTATTCTTTCTAGCGGGAGCTACAATGAGCAGTTCTTC	CASSILSSGSYNEQFF
.	TRBJ1-6	.	TRBV27	TGTGCCAGCAGTTTCCTAAATTCACCCCTCCACTTT	CASSFLNSPLHF
.	TRBJ2-5	TRBD2	TRBV10-2	TGCGCCAGCAGCCTACTAGCGGGAGCATATGAGACCCAGTACTTC	CASSLLAGAYETQYF